The clone carrying this TCR beta chain came up a few times. Antigen specificity is unknown. TCRdb reprocessed the reads via MiXCR and lists one record per CDR3 protein. The table records 140,000 to 150,000 distinct CDR3 sequences, roughly a third of them present only once. There are 16 residues in the CDR3. CDR1 is MNHEY and CDR2 is SMNVEV in the germline V gene (reference sequence). The junction had 15 bases not matched to a gene; V was cut back by 6 bases and J by 7 bases. This sample was included in a study of T cell repertoires in cytomegalovirus infection. For the study at large: Researchers turned to recently identified HLA-C-restricted CMV epitopes as well as well-studied HLA-B-restricted ones. It can be stated that public TCR beta signatures indicated CMV infection as well as a matching HLA type. Whole-study findings and limits: Identification of carriers of CMV plus the relevant HLA was performed using cumulative public TCR beta family frequency.

The chain uses TRBV27 and TRBJ2-7; TRBD2 matches at 10 bases. This TCR came from a human donor in good health (CMV status not recorded). Some clones in this sample may be carry-over from other donors' samples. Specimen: CD8+ T cells from cultured PBMCs, collected from culture after CMV antigen stimulation. The CDR3 sequence is CASSPSRASGGPEQYF. The CDR3 DNA follows: TGTGCCAGCAGCCCAAGTCGGGCTAGCGGGGGACCAGAGCAGTACTTC.